One and the same sample provided the 5 T cell receptor beta chains below, sequenced in a study of tumor and adjacent non-tumor tissue in lung cancer. The library came from three nested PCR rounds adapted from ARM-PCR protocols. TCRdb analysed the multiplex PCR reads with MiXCR anew, one entry per CDR3 protein. Found here are tens of thousands of distinct CDR3 sequences, more than 55% of them singletons; the top ten hold approximately 30%. RNA was extracted from bulk tissue without any cell sorting. This non-tumor lung sample came from over 3 cm beyond the tumor edge. Sequenced sample: distant non-tumor lung tissue. These receptor sequences come from a woman aged 70-85 years with non-small cell lung cancer.

As regards this clonotype: The final CDR3 position lacks the conserved phenylalanine or tryptophan, pointing to a likely read error. Because the CDR3's place on the DNA is in doubt, the DNA is left out and the CDR3 is given as listed by TCRdb. J is TRBJ2-7 and V is TRBV28; the table gives TRBD1 as D, unverified against the DNA. The V gene's germline CDR1 is MDHEN and CDR2 SYDVKM. With termini counted, the CDR3 has 14 amino acids. CDR3 amino acids: CASSPTGTGGSKYY.

This clonotype was picked up a small number of times. The chain joins TRBV20-1 to TRBJ2-1; tentative D call: TRBD2 (6 bases). This CDR3 spans 14 amino acids. Germline loops: CDR1 DFQATT, CDR2 SNEGSKA (reference sequence). V was pared by 4 bases and J by 9 bases, with 19 bases between. The CDR3 nucleotides read TGCAGTGCTACAAGGACACCGGGGGTTGCTGAGCAGTTCTTC. It encodes CSATRTPGVAEQFF.

This clonotype was recorded at least ten times. The genes are TRBV28 and TRBJ2-5, with D possibly matching TRBD1 (6 bases). This CDR3 has 12 amino acids. The ends were cut back, 6 bases at V and 2 bases at J, with 7 bases in the middle. Per the germline V gene, CDR1 is MDHEN and CDR2 is SYDVKM. The CDR3 here is CASRGQQETQYF. For the CDR3, the DNA is TGTGCCAGCAGAGGACAGCAAGAGACCCAGTACTTC.

This clonotype was observed many times. The chain employs TRBV20-1 and TRBJ1-1; 8 bases are shared with TRBD1. Germline loops: CDR1 DFQATT, CDR2 SNEGSKA (reference sequence). V shed 5 bases, J shed 3 bases, and the junction held 5 bases outside the gene matches. CDR3 length: 13 residues. The CDR3 sequence: CSAYRGKYTEAFF. The CDR3 DNA reads as TGCAGTGCTTACAGGGGGAAGTACACTGAAGCTTTCTTT.

A note on this clonotype: A much larger clone lies one base from this, so it may be a read error. This sequence joins TRBV12-2 and TRBJ2-3; no DNA check was done on the table's D call, TRBD1. TRBV12-2 is a known pseudogene. The CDR3 consists of 16 residues. The CDR3 coding sequence is TGTTCAAGTCGCCCCGTCCGGGGGGGCGGCACAGATACGCAGTATTTT. It yields the protein CSSRPVRGGGTDTQYF.